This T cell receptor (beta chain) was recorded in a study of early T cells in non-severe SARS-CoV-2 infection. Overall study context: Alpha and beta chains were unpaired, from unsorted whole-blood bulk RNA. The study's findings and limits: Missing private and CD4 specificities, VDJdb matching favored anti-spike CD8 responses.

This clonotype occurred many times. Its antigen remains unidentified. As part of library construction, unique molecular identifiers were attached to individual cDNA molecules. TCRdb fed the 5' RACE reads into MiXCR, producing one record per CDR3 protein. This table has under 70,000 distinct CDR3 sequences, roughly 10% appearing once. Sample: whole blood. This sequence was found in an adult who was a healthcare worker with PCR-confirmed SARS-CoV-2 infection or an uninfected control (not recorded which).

This chain's CDR3 is CASSFGTGVGFGYTF. The DNA of the CDR3 is TGTGCCAGCAGTTTCGGGACAGGGGTTGGCTTTGGCTACACCTTC. This rearrangement joins TRBV12-3 or TRBV12-4 to TRBJ1-2; 10 nucleotides align to TRBD1. The CDR3 consists of 15 residues. V was pared by 3 bases and J by 7 bases, with 8 bases of the junction left unmatched.